Sequencing of this T cell receptor (beta chain) was carried out in a study of CD8 T cells in ankylosing spondylitis. Whole-study findings and limits: The authors reported significant enrichment of disease-linked clones in matched ankylosing spondylitis synovial fluid. Peripheral blood samples showed relatively rare disease-linked clones, and these clones were CD8+.

A word on this clonotype: Its antigen is currently unknown.

The TCR beta libraries were generated through quantitative 5'-RACE incorporating molecular barcodes. TCRdb reprocessed the 5' RACE reads with MiXCR, giving one entry per CDR3 protein. Of approximately 220,000 distinct CDR3 sequences listed, roughly 26% are singletons. The CDR3 covers 17 residues. Trimming took 6 bases from V and 2 from J, leaving 20 bases between them. The germline gives CDR1 KGHSH, CDR2 LQKENI. The chain links TRBV18 to TRBJ2-1; possibly TRBD2 for D (5 bases). The sequencing input was blood, either unsorted or a sorted T cell fraction (not recorded which). This sequence originates from a male donor with ankylosing spondylitis or in good health (not recorded which). CDR3 residues: CASSPRQPSSTYNEQFF. The DNA of the CDR3 is TGTGCCAGCTCCCCAAGGCAGCCTAGCAGCACCTACAATGAGCAGTTCTTC.